This T cell receptor (beta chain) was sequenced in a study of monozygotic twins with inflammatory bowel disease. Overall study results and limits: Limited statistical power may explain no repertoire similarity difference between concordant and discordant twins.

With respect to this clonotype: Its target is not known.

TCRdb re-called the 5' RACE reads, yielding one record per CDR3 amino acid sequence without DNA. The sample's table shows 80,000 or so distinct CDR3 sequences. Germline loops: CDR1 SQVTM, CDR2 ANQGSEA. This CDR3 is built from 14 residues. The sample comprised blood. The sequence was collected from a human donor with ulcerative colitis or Crohn's disease, or a healthy co-twin of an affected twin (not recorded which). The chain uses TRBV29-1 and TRBJ2-7; the TRBD1 assignment by TCRdb is unverifiable without DNA. The chain's CDR3 is CSVNRDTDSYEQYF.